The next 16 T cell receptor beta chains were all read from a single sample in a study of OX40 agonist ivuxolimab in advanced cancers. Some clones are missing from TCRdb's copy, which holds only in-frame ones; the method was immunoSEQ multiplex PCR. The sample records around 70,000 clones, roughly four fifths being singletons. Source: CD4+ or CD8+ T cells sorted from blood, taken in a trial of the OX40 agonist ivuxolimab. The receptors were sampled from an adult with an advanced solid tumor such as melanoma, head and neck, liver or kidney cancer.

The chain uses TRBV28 and TRBJ1-5, with 9 bases matching TRBD1. The CDR3 has 18 amino acids. V shed 8 bases, J shed 3 bases, and the junction held 17 bases outside the gene matches. CDR1 is MDHEN, CDR2 SYDVKM, per germline. This chain's CDR3 is CASSRPGQGASHNQPQHF. As DNA, the CDR3 is TGTGCCAGCTCCAGACCGGGACAGGGAGCTTCTCACAATCAGCCCCAGCATTTT.

V gene TRBV5-1 combines with J gene TRBJ2-5, with 7 bases matching TRBD1. From germline, CDR1 is SGHRS and CDR2 YFSETQ. CDR3 length: 14 amino acids. V lost 4 bases and J lost 4; bases outside the gene matches: 7. CDR3 bases: TGCGCCAGCAGCCGCGACAGGGTAGGAGAGACCCAGTACTTC. Its protein is CASSRDRVGETQYF.

The chain links TRBV25-1 to TRBJ2-3; 9 nucleotides match TRBD1. CDR1 and CDR2 from the germline V gene are MGHDK and SYGVNS. The V gene end was trimmed by 2 bases and the J gene end by 7 bases; junction bases not matched to a gene: 7. The CDR3 loop spans 15 amino acids. The CDR3, as DNA: TGTGCCAGCAGTGAAGGACAGGGGCCCGTTAATACGCAGTATTTT. Protein product: CASSEGQGPVNTQYF.

This rearrangement joins TRBV7-2 to TRBJ2-1; D is uncertain. With 3 bases removed from V and 0 bases from J, the gap between germline ends came to 6 bases. CDR3 length equals 14 residues. CDR1 is SGHTA, CDR2 FQGNSA, per germline. The CDR3 DNA sequence: TGTGCCAGCAGCTTGGTGCCCTCCTACAATGAGCAGTTCTTC. It translates to CASSLVPSYNEQFF.

The CDR3 coding sequence is TGCAGCGTCGGGACAGGACTTTACGAGCAGTACTTC. Protein sequence: CSVGTGLYEQYF. The chain combines TRBV29-1 with TRBJ2-7; 8 bases line up with TRBD1. V was clipped by 6 bases and J by 4 bases; unmatched bases: 5. Looked up from germline, CDR1 is SQVTM and CDR2 is ANQGSEA. CDR3 length: 12 amino acids.

In its sample, this clone was seen once. V usage is TRBV27 and J usage is TRBJ1-6; 8 nucleotides agree with TRBD1. From germline, CDR1 is MNHEY and CDR2 SMNVEV (reference sequence). V lost 3 bases to trimming and J lost 13 bases; unmatched junction nucleotides: 8. This CDR3 has 14 amino acids. The CDR3 here is CASSLVGQGAPLHF. The CDR3 DNA reads as TGTGCCAGCAGTTTGGTCGGACAGGGAGCGCCCCTCCACTTT.

The V call is TRBV11-3, the J call TRBJ2-5; TRBD1 agrees at 11 bases. Per germline, CDR1 SGHNT and CDR2 YENEEA. This CDR3 region has 15 residues. The V segment lost 5 bases and the J segment 5 bases; nucleotides outside the gene matches: 7. CDR3: CASSGGQGAGETQYF. The DNA for the CDR3 is TGTGCCAGCAGCGGAGGACAGGGGGCTGGGGAGACCCAGTACTTC.

This clone was observed at least ten times. The chain couples TRBV5-1 to TRBJ2-1, with 14 bases matching TRBD2. The CDR3 has 18 residues. The trim removed 4 bases at V and 9 bases at J, leaving 15 bases unmatched. Germline V gene data show CDR1 as SGHRS and CDR2 as YFSETQ. The CDR3 nucleotides read TGCGCCAGCAGCCCGGGATCGATGGGACTAGCGGGAGTAAGTGAGCAGTTCTTC. Amino acids: CASSPGSMGLAGVSEQFF.

The chain employs TRBV7-2 and TRBJ2-1; no firm D call. Germline values: CDR1 SGHTA, CDR2 FQGNSA. The CDR3 extends over 13 amino acids. Trimming removed 2 bases from V and 5 bases from J, with 7 bases in between. CDR3 residues: CASSLQRNNEQFF. The CDR3, as DNA: TGTGCCAGCAGCTTACAGAGAAACAATGAGCAGTTCTTC. The complete variable domain, with remaining parts taken from reference TRBV7-2 and TRBJ2-1, reads GAGVSQSPSNKVTEKGKDVELRCDPISGHTALYWYRQSLGQGLEFLIYFQGNSAPDKSGLPSDRFSAERTGGSVSTLTIQRTQQEDSAVYLCASSLQRNNEQFFGPGTRLTVL.

This chain links TRBV5-4 with TRBJ2-7; 8 nucleotides align to TRBD1. V lost 2 bases to trimming and J lost 3 bases; unmatched junction nucleotides: 4. This CDR3 region has 14 residues. CDR1 and CDR2 (germline): SGHNT, YYREEE (reference sequence). The CDR3 region has the DNA TGTGCCAGCAGCTTAGGGACAGGATTCTACGAGCAGTACTTC. Its protein product is CASSLGTGFYEQYF.

The genes are TRBV5-5 and TRBJ1-1; 8 bases map to TRBD1. V dropped 0 bases and J dropped 1; count of bases not matched to a gene: 5. Germline V lookup: CDR1 SGHKS, CDR2 YYEKEE (reference sequence). This CDR3 region has 16 residues. This CDR3 reads CASSLDIQGGNTEAFF. In DNA, the CDR3 is TGTGCCAGCAGCTTGGACATACAGGGGGGGAACACTGAAGCTTTCTTT.

This chain links TRBV9 with TRBJ2-1; 13 nucleotides line up with TRBD2. Germline-derived CDR1 and CDR2 are SGDLS and YYNGEE. The junction had 2 bases not matched to a gene; V was cut back by 3 bases and J by 8 bases. The CDR3 length is 14 residues. CDR3 region: CASSGTSGSYEQFF. DNA of the CDR3: TGTGCCAGCAGCGGGACTAGCGGGAGTTATGAGCAGTTCTTC.

The DNA for the CDR3 is TGCAGTCATGGGACTAGCTACGAGCAGTACTTC. It encodes CSHGTSYEQYF. The gene calls are TRBV20-1 and TRBJ2-7; 8 bases agree with TRBD2. The CDR3 runs 11 residues. From germline, CDR1 is DFQATT and CDR2 SNEGSKA (reference sequence). The trim removed 8 bases at V and 3 bases at J, leaving 3 bases unmatched.

The V and J genes are TRBV18 and TRBJ2-7; tentative D call: TRBD2 (6 bases). V shed 6 bases and J shed 9 bases, with 27 bases lying between them. The CDR3 covers 16 residues. CDR1 and CDR2 (germline): KGHSH, LQKENI. In nucleotides, the CDR3 is TGTGCCAGCTCGTCATCCAAGATTAGCGGACCCTCCGGGCAGTACTTC. Its protein product is CASSSSKISGPSGQYF.

This CDR3 is CASSRTYTGGDSYEQYF. The DNA of the CDR3 is TGTGCCAGCAGCCGGACCTACACTGGCGGGGACTCCTACGAGCAGTACTTC. The genes are TRBV14 and TRBJ2-7; maybe TRBD2 (6 bases). The CDR3 loop spans 17 amino acids. V was cut by 4 bases and J by 0 bases, with 19 bases left in between. CDR1 SGHDN and CDR2 FVKESK come from the germline V gene.

This rearrangement joins TRBV7-2 to TRBJ1-5, with D tentatively TRBD1 (5 bases). The CDR3 spans 14 residues. Trimming took off 5 bases at V and 7 bases at J, with 15 bases between the two ends. Per germline, CDR1 SGHTA and CDR2 FQGNSA. The CDR3 here is CASSPNGGPQPQHF. CDR3 nucleotides: TGTGCCAGCAGCCCAAATGGGGGACCCCAGCCCCAGCATTTT. The variable domain in full, with the rest retrieved from reference TRBV7-2 and TRBJ1-5, is GAGVSQSPSNKVTEKGKDVELRCDPISGHTALYWYRQSLGQGLEFLIYFQGNSAPDKSGLPSDRFSAERTGGSVSTLTIQRTQQEDSAVYLCASSPNGGPQPQHFGDGTRLSIL.